Detailed here is one T cell receptor (beta chain). Its antigen remains unidentified. Sequence at one end of the junction differs from germline and may be a read error. The germline gives CDR1 SSHAT, CDR2 FNYEAQ (reference sequence). This CDR3 contains 13 residues. This entry is derived from a study of cytomegalovirus exposure and HLA in healthy donors. Study-level results: According to a later analysis, TCR clusters from the first cohort tended to co-occur in the approximately 120 validation repertoires.

Sequencing used immunoSEQ multiplex PCR; TCRdb keeps in-frame clones, though not all of them. This sample has under 200,000 clones; roughly 91% occur once, and the top ten carry 4% to 5%. Sample: PBMCs. The chain has TRBV7-7 and TRBJ2-7; D unclear. This sequence originates from a man younger than 30 in good health and CMV-seropositive. The CDR3: CASSSPPNYEQYF. DNA of the CDR3: TGTGCTAGCAGCAGCCCCCCAAACTACGAGCAGTACTTC.